The 28 T cell receptor beta chains in this list originate from one sample, sequenced in a study of cytomegalovirus exposure and HLA in healthy donors. Use of 60 Vbeta and 13 Jbeta primers characterized the PCR. This table comes from immunoSEQ multiplex PCR, and its TCRdb copy is limited to in-frame clones, with some not included. This table holds tens of thousands of clones, roughly four fifths found once. The sequenced sample was PBMCs. The receptors derive from a human donor in good health.

V and J are TRBV30 and TRBJ2-5; the match to TRBD1 covers 7 bases. The CDR3 extends over 13 amino acids. Losses at the gene ends were 7 bases for V and 2 bases for J; bases not matched to a gene: 7. Germline CDR1 GTSNPN, CDR2 SVGIG (reference sequence). The CDR3 coding sequence is TGTGCCTCCAGGGGGTTAGGTCAAGAGACCCAGTACTTC. The encoded protein is CASRGLGQETQYF.

The genes are TRBV7-2 and TRBJ2-7; D remains unclear. The CDR3 loop spans 13 amino acids. Germline CDR1 SGHTA, CDR2 FQGNSA. Deletions cut 2 bases from V and 3 bases from J, with 8 bases between. Here the CDR3 DNA reads TGTGCCAGCAGCTTATTGGAGATCTACGAGCAGTACTTC. Protein sequence: CASSLLEIYEQYF.

J is TRBJ1-1 and V is TRBV27; 8 bases match TRBD1. The CDR3 consists of 12 residues. The trim removed 11 bases at V and 4 bases at J, leaving 6 bases unmatched. Germline CDR1 MNHEY, CDR2 SMNVEV (reference sequence). The DNA for the CDR3 is TGTGCCTCAGGACAGGGCGGCACTGAAGCTTTCTTT. This gives the protein CASGQGGTEAFF.

Comment on this clone: Mismatch with germline at one junction end may stem from a read error. This chain uses TRBV7-7 with TRBJ2-2, with a weak D call TRBD2 (6 bases). There are 16 residues in the CDR3. Germline V gene lookup returns CDR1 SSHAT and CDR2 FNYEAQ (reference sequence). The chain's CDR3 is CASSLNPGLGTGELFF. The CDR3 bases are TGTGCTAGCAGCTTAAACCCGGGACTCGGAACCGGGGAGCTGTTTTTT.

The genes are TRBV10-1 and TRBJ2-5, with 12 bases that match TRBD2. From germline, CDR1 is WNHNN and CDR2 SYGVQD (reference sequence). The CDR3 runs to 15 residues. Unmatched junction bases numbered 4, after V lost 4 bases and J lost 4 bases. Here the CDR3 reads CASSAGLAGPETQYF. The DNA of the CDR3 is TGCGCCAGCAGTGCCGGACTAGCGGGACCAGAGACCCAGTACTTC.

The chain has TRBV7-2 and TRBJ2-3, with D tentatively TRBD2 (7 bases). In germline, CDR1 is SGHTA, CDR2 FQGNSA. The V and J ends lost 2 bases and 2 bases respectively, with 11 bases between them. CDR3 length: 15 residues. The CDR3 sequence: CASSLRGGPTDTQYF. In DNA, the CDR3 is TGTGCCAGCAGCTTAAGGGGGGGCCCCACAGATACGCAGTATTTT.

V usage is TRBV6-5 and J usage is TRBJ1-2; D possibly corresponds to TRBD1 (5 bases). Trimming removed 2 bases from V and 3 bases from J, with 16 bases in between. This CDR3 is 16 amino acids long. CDR1 and CDR2 (germline): MNHEY, SVGAGI. The CDR3 DNA reads TGTGCCAGCAGTTACGGTTTGGGGCAGGGTGACTATGGCTACACCTTC. It translates to CASSYGLGQGDYGYTF.

The DNA for the CDR3 is TGTGCCTGGAGTGTTTCGGTAGTAGACGAGCAGTACTTC. Its protein product is CAWSVSVVDEQYF. The rearrangement uses TRBV30 and TRBJ2-7, with no clear D. This CDR3 is built from 13 residues. Germline values: CDR1 GTSNPN, CDR2 SVGIG (reference sequence). The germline V and J ends were trimmed by 0 bases and 5 bases, with 11 bases remaining between them. Together with reference TRBV30 and TRBJ2-7, the CDR3 gives the full variable domain: SQTIHQWPATLVQPVGSPLSLECTVEGTSNPNLYWYRQAAGRGLQLLFYSVGIGQISSEVPQNLSASRPQDRQFILSSKKLLLSDSGFYLCAWSVSVVDEQYFGPGTRLTVT.

The chain combines TRBV11-2 with TRBJ2-2; 8 bases match TRBD2. J gave up 3 bases and V 0 bases, and 9 bases lay outside the gene matches. Germline CDR1 and CDR2: SGHAT and FQNNGV. The CDR3 spans 18 residues. The CDR3 nucleotides are TGTGCCAGCAGCTTAGATCTTTACGGCGGGGGGCACACCGGGGAGCTGTTTTTT. It codes for CASSLDLYGGGHTGELFF. Full variable domain (missing parts from reference TRBV11-2 and TRBJ2-2): EAGVAQSPRYKIIEKRQSVAFWCNPISGHATLYWYQQILGQGPKLLIQFQNNGVVDDSQLPKDRFSAERLKGVDSTLKIQPAKLEDSAVYLCASSLDLYGGGHTGELFFGEGSRLTVL.

This clone was observed a handful of times. The chain links TRBV5-6 to TRBJ1-4; unclear D gene. The CDR3 spans 15 residues. Germline CDR1 is SGHDT and CDR2 is YYEEEE. V lost 5 bases, J lost 0 bases, and 11 bases lay in between. In DNA form, the CDR3 reads TGTGCCAGCAGTCCTCTAACAGCAACTAATGAAAAACTGTTTTTT. Translating it yields CASSPLTATNEKLFF. Variable domain in full (rest from reference TRBV5-6 and TRBJ1-4): DAGVTQSPTHLIKTRGQQVTLRCSPKSGHDTVSWYQQALGQGPQFIFQYYEEEERQRGNFPDRFSGHQFPNYSSELNVNALLLGDSALYLCASSPLTATNEKLFFGSGTQLSVL.

The V and J genes are TRBV12-5 and TRBJ2-1, with a weak D call TRBD2 (6 bases). This CDR3 has 13 amino acids. Germline V gene sequence: CDR1 LGHNT, CDR2 FRNRAP. Trimming shortened V by 2 bases and J by 10 bases, and 12 bases separated the two germline ends. The CDR3 nucleotides read TGTGCTAGTGGTTTGCCGGGGGTGGGGGAGCAGTTCTTC. Its translation: CASGLPGVGEQFF.

This CDR3 reads CASRQTSFGELFF. DNA for the CDR3: TGCGCCAGCAGGCAGACTAGTTTCGGGGAGCTGTTTTTT. The chain couples TRBV10-1 to TRBJ2-2, with D possibly being TRBD2 (6 bases). Germline V gene data show CDR1 as WNHNN and CDR2 as SYGVQD (reference sequence). This CDR3 comprises 13 residues. V shed 6 bases and J shed 7 bases, with 12 bases lying between them.

This clone was seen a single time. The chain is built from TRBV6-1 and TRBJ2-1, with TRBD2 matching over 11 bases. Germline lookup yields CDR1 MNHNS and CDR2 SASEGT. The CDR3 consists of 15 residues. V dropped 1 base and J dropped 7; count of bases not matched to a gene: 3. CDR3 nucleotides: TGTGCCAGCAGTGAAGAGGTAGCGGGAGGGAATGAGCAGTTCTTC. Amino acids: CASSEEVAGGNEQFF.

V is TRBV4-2 and J is TRBJ1-6; TRBD1 matches at 10 bases. Trimming removed 4 bases from V and 8 bases from J; junction bases left unmatched: 5. From germline, CDR1 is LGHNA and CDR2 YNFKEQ. This CDR3 spans 15 amino acids. The CDR3: CASSREGTGDSPLHF. In nucleotides, the CDR3 is TGTGCCAGCAGCCGAGAAGGGACAGGGGATTCACCCCTCCACTTT.

This clone appeared a single time. The J gene is TRBJ2-7, the V gene TRBV11-2; D may be TRBD1 (6 bases). The length of the CDR3 is 15 residues. Looked up from germline, CDR1 is SGHAT and CDR2 is FQNNGV. Trimming shortened V by 2 bases and J by 0 bases, and 11 bases separated the two germline ends. The CDR3 coding sequence is TGTGCCAGCAGCTTACAGGGGAGTCGCTCCTACGAGCAGTACTTC. Translation gives CASSLQGSRSYEQYF.

The chain employs TRBV4-3 and TRBJ1-3, with a tentative D call TRBD1 (5 bases). V was pared by 0 bases and J by 4 bases, with 13 bases between. There are 16 residues in the CDR3. The germline gives CDR1 LGHNA, CDR2 YSLEER. The CDR3 region has the DNA TGCGCCAGCAGCCAAGACTTCAGGGCCCGGGGAAACACCATATATTTT. Translation: CASSQDFRARGNTIYF.

This chain links TRBV9 with TRBJ2-2, with TRBD1 identical over 7 bases. This CDR3 has 17 amino acids. The V and J ends lost 4 bases and 0 bases, in that order; junction bases with no gene match: 9. Germline V gene data show CDR1 as SGDLS and CDR2 as YYNGEE. CDR3: CASSSERGRANTGELFF. The CDR3 DNA reads TGTGCCAGCAGCTCAGAGAGGGGGCGAGCGAACACCGGGGAGCTGTTTTTT.

V usage is TRBV10-3 and J usage is TRBJ1-1, with D perhaps TRBD1 (6 bases). Germline loops: CDR1 ENHRY, CDR2 SYGVKD. The CDR3 is made up of 15 amino acids. Trimming removed 3 bases at V and 1 base at J, with 12 bases between. The CDR3 sequence: CAISEWGLGNTEAFF. CDR3 nucleotides: TGTGCCATCAGTGAATGGGGGCTAGGGAACACTGAAGCTTTCTTT.

The chain has TRBV7-2 and TRBJ2-5; perhaps TRBD2 as D (7 bases). Germline-derived CDR1 and CDR2 are SGHTA and FQGNSA. The V end lost 0 bases, the J end lost 5 bases, and 13 bases lay between the germline ends. The CDR3 covers 15 residues. The CDR3 here is CASSLAGGPGETQYF. As DNA, the CDR3 is TGTGCCAGCAGCTTAGCGGGGGGGCCAGGGGAGACCCAGTACTTC.

This rearrangement joins TRBV27 to TRBJ2-1; 12 bases align to TRBD2. Trimming at V came to 5 bases and at J to 5 bases, leaving 4 bases not matched to a gene. This CDR3 has 15 residues. The germline V gene has CDR1 MNHEY and CDR2 SMNVEV (reference sequence). In DNA, the CDR3 is TGTGCCAGCAGTAGGACTAGCGGGGATGACAATGAGCAGTTCTTC. This codes for CASSRTSGDDNEQFF.

The chain couples TRBV4-1 to TRBJ2-7; 8 bases line up with TRBD2. CDR3 size: 16 residues. The V and J ends lost 0 bases and 9 bases, in that order; junction bases with no gene match: 13. Per germline, CDR1 MGHRA and CDR2 YSYEKL. The CDR3 DNA reads as TGCGCCAGCAGCCAAGACCCGAGCGGGGGACTTCCCCGGCAGTACTTC. Encoded protein: CASSQDPSGGLPRQYF.

This chain connects TRBV7-2 to TRBJ2-7; tentative D call: TRBD2 (5 bases). The CDR3 loop spans 16 amino acids. V was clipped by 4 bases and J by 0 bases, with 16 bases between them. CDR1 is SGHTA, CDR2 FQGNSA, per germline. The CDR3 here is CASSSGSRTSSYEQYF. The DNA for the CDR3 is TGTGCCAGCAGCTCTGGGAGTCGGACCAGCTCCTACGAGCAGTACTTC.

The chain has TRBV5-1 and TRBJ2-5, with D possibly being TRBD1 (6 bases). Germline CDR1 and CDR2: SGHRS and YFSETQ. V was shortened by 2 bases and J by 4 bases, with 15 bases between the two germline ends. This CDR3 comprises 15 residues. CDR3 loop: CASSFGQSRAETQYF. For the CDR3, the DNA is TGCGCCAGCAGCTTCGGACAGAGTCGTGCAGAGACCCAGTACTTC.

The J gene is TRBJ2-5, the V gene TRBV10-1; the match to TRBD2 covers 8 bases. Germline V CDR1 and CDR2: WNHNN, SYGVQD (reference sequence). V dropped 0 bases and J dropped 0; count of bases not matched to a gene: 3. The CDR3 spans 16 residues. The CDR3 here is CASSESSSGHQETQYF. The CDR3 DNA reads as TGCGCCAGCAGTGAGTCGTCTAGCGGGCACCAAGAGACCCAGTACTTC.

The J gene is TRBJ1-5, the V gene TRBV30; TRBD1 agrees at 9 bases. J lost 5 bases, V lost 3 bases, and 5 bases had no gene match. Germline CDR1 reads GTSNPN; CDR2 reads SVGIG (reference sequence). This CDR3 region has 14 residues. CDR3 amino acids: CAWSQGQGYQPQHF. The CDR3 DNA sequence: TGTGCCTGGAGCCAAGGACAGGGGTATCAGCCCCAGCATTTT.

V usage is TRBV28 and J usage is TRBJ2-1, with unresolved D. The CDR3 covers 13 residues. Germline lookup yields CDR1 MDHEN and CDR2 SYDVKM. The V and J ends lost 7 bases and 3 bases respectively, with 10 bases between them. CDR3 region: CASNADFYNEQFF. CDR3 nucleotides: TGTGCCAGCAATGCGGATTTCTACAATGAGCAGTTCTTC.

This clone turned up a few times. V usage is TRBV18 and J usage is TRBJ1-1; 7 positions agree with TRBD1. Germline CDR1 KGHSH, CDR2 LQKENI. The junction had 17 bases not matched to a gene; V was cut back by 8 bases and J by 5 bases. The CDR3 sequence is 16 residues long. CDR3 nucleotide sequence: TGTGCCAGCACGACGGTCCAAATCAGGGGGGATACTGAAGCTTTCTTT. Protein: CASTTVQIRGDTEAFF.

The chain couples TRBV7-2 to TRBJ2-7; TRBD1 aligns across 9 bases. Germline lookup yields CDR1 SGHTA and CDR2 FQGNSA. The CDR3 covers 17 residues. V gave up 2 bases and J gave up 0 bases; unmatched junction bases: 8. CDR3 DNA sequence: TGTGCCAGCAGCTTAACGGCCGGGACAGGGAGCTCCTACGAGCAGTACTTC. This codes for CASSLTAGTGSSYEQYF.